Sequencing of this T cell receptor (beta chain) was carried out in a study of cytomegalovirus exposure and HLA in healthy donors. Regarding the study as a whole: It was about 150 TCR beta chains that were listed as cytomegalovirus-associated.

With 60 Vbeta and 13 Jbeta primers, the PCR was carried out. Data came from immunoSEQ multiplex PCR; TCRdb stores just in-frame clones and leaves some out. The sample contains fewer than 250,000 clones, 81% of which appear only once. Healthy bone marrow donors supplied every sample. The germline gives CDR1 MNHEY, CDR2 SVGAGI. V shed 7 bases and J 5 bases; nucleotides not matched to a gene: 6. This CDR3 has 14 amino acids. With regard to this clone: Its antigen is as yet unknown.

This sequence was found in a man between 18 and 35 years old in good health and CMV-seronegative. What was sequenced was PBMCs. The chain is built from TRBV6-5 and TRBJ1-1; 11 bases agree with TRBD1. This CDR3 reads CASTPGQGVTEAFF. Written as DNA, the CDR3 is TGTGCCAGCACTCCGGGACAGGGGGTAACTGAAGCTTTCTTT.